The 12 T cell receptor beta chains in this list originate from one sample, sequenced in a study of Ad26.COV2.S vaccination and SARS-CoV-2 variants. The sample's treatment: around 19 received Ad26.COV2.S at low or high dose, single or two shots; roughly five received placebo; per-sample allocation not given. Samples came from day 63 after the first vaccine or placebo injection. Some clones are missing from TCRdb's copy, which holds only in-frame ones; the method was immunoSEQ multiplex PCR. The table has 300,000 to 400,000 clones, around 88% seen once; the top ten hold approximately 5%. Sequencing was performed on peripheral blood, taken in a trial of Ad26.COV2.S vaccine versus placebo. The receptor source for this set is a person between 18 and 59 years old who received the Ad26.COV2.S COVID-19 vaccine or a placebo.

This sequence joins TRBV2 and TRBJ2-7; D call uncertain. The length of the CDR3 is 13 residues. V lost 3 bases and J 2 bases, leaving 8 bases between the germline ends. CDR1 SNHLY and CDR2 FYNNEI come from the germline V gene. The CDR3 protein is CASSDGVTYEQYF. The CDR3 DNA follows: TGTGCCAGCAGTGATGGGGTTACCTACGAGCAGTACTTC.

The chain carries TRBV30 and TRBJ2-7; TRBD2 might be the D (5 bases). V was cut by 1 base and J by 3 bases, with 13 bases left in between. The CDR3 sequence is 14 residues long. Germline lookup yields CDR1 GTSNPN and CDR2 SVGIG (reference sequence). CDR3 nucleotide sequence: TGTGCCTGGAGTGCCAAGGACGGGGTCTACGAGCAGTACTTC. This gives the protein CAWSAKDGVYEQYF.

The CDR3 coding sequence is TGTGCCAGCAGTAGTACTACAACTAATGAAAAACTGTTTTTT. As protein: CASSSTTTNEKLFF. This sequence joins TRBV2 and TRBJ1-4, with no clear D. V was cut by 5 bases and J by 0 bases, with 7 bases left in between. CDR1 SNHLY and CDR2 FYNNEI come from the germline V gene. This CDR3 comprises 14 residues.

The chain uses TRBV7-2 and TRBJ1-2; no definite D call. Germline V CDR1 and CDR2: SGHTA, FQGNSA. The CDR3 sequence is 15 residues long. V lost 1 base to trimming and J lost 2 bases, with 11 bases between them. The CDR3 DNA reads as TGTGCCAGCAGCTTAGATGGGGTGTCCAACTATGGCTACACCTTC. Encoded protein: CASSLDGVSNYGYTF.

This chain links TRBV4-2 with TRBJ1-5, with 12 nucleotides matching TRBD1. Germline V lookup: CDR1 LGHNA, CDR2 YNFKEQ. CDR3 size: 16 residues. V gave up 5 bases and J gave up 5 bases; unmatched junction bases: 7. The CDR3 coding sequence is TGTGCCAGCAGCATGGGGACAGGGGGCGTTTATCAGCCCCAGCATTTT. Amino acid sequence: CASSMGTGGVYQPQHF.

Here the CDR3 reads CASREGLNTEAFF. Written as DNA, the CDR3 is TGCGCCAGCAGGGAGGGTTTGAACACTGAAGCTTTCTTT. The chain is built from TRBV4-1 and TRBJ1-1, with unresolved D. This CDR3 contains 13 residues. Trimming removed 6 bases from V and 0 bases from J, with 8 bases in between. Per germline, CDR1 MGHRA and CDR2 YSYEKL.

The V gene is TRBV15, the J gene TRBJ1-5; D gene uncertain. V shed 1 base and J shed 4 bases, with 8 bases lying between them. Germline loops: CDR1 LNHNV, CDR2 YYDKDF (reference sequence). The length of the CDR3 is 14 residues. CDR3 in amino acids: CATSRAPLNQPQHF. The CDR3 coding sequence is TGTGCCACCAGCAGAGCCCCCTTAAATCAGCCCCAGCATTTT. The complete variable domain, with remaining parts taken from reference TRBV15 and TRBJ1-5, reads DAMVIQNPRYQVTQFGKPVTLSCSQTLNHNVMYWYQQKSSQAPKLLFHYYDKDFNNEADTPDNFQSRRPNTSFCFLDIRSPGLGDTAMYLCATSRAPLNQPQHFGDGTRLSIL.

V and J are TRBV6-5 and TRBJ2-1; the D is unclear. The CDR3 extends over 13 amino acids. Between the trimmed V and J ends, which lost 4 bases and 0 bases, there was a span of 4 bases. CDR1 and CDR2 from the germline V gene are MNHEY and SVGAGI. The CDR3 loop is CASSLDSYNEQFF. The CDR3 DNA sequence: TGTGCCAGCAGTTTAGACTCCTACAATGAGCAGTTCTTC.

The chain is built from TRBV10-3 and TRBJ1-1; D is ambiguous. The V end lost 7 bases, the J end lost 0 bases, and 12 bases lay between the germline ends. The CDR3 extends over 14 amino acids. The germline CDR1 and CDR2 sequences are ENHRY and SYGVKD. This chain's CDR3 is CAIKGSTMNTEAFF. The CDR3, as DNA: TGTGCCATCAAGGGCAGTACTATGAACACTGAAGCTTTCTTT.

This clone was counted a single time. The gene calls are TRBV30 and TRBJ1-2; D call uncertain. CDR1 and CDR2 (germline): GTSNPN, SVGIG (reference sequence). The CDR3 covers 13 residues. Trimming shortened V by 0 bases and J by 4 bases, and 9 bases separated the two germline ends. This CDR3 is CAWSVLGIYGYTF. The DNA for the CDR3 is TGTGCCTGGAGTGTACTAGGGATCTATGGCTACACCTTC.

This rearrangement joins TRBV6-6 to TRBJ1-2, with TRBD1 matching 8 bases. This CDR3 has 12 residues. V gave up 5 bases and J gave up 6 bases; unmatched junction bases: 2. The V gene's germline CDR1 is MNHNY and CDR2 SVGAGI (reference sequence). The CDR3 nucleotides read TGTGCCAGCAGTCCGGGACAGGATGGCTACACCTTC. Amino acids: CASSPGQDGYTF.

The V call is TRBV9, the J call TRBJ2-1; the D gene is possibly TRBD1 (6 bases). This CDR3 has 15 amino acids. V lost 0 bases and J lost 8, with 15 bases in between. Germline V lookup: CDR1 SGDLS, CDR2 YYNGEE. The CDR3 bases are TGTGCCAGCAGCGTAGCTACAGGGCTCACCCATGAGCAGTTCTTC. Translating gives CASSVATGLTHEQFF.